What follows are 21 T cell receptor beta chains derived from one specimen sequenced in a study of T cells after yellow fever vaccination. TCRdb reprocessed the 5' RACE reads with MiXCR, giving one entry per CDR3 protein. The data show around 310,000 distinct CDR3 sequences, approximately 4% seen once. The source was PBMCs, collected 5 days after the yellow fever booster vaccination. The receptors originated from a young man who received the YFV17D yellow fever vaccine.

The chain is built from TRBV27 and TRBJ1-2; no definite D call. The CDR3 is made up of 14 amino acids. Trimming cost V 3 bases and J 1 base, with 9 bases left between them. Germline V gene data show CDR1 as MNHEY and CDR2 as SMNVEV (reference sequence). The CDR3 coding sequence is TGTGCCAGCAGTTTTTCCGGGTATAACTATGGCTACACCTTC. Protein sequence: CASSFSGYNYGYTF.

This clonotype was seen at least ten times. The chain recombines TRBV5-1 with TRBJ1-2; D call uncertain. V lost 4 bases to trimming and J lost 0 bases, with 19 bases between them. Germline CDR1 reads SGHRS; CDR2 reads YFSETQ. The CDR3 has 17 residues. Here the CDR3 reads CASSLGDPGPANYGYTF. In nucleotides, the CDR3 is TGCGCCAGCAGCCTGGGAGATCCAGGCCCAGCTAACTATGGCTACACCTTC.

This clonotype was counted a few times. The chain carries TRBV3-1 and TRBJ2-1, with D unresolved. From germline, CDR1 is LGHDT and CDR2 YNNKEL (reference sequence). The V gene lost 0 bases and the J gene lost 10 bases, with 7 bases spanning the gap. The CDR3 is 12 residues long. As DNA, the CDR3 is TGTGCCAGCAGCCAAGAACGCCCGGAGCAGTTCTTC. Protein sequence: CASSQERPEQFF.

The chain is built from TRBV19 and TRBJ1-5; the D gene is possibly TRBD1 (6 bases). Germline V CDR1 and CDR2: LNHDA, SQIVND (reference sequence). Trimming removed 5 bases from V and 2 bases from J, with 13 bases in between. The CDR3 has 15 amino acids. In DNA form, the CDR3 reads TGTGCCAGTAGTCTAGGGGGAGGCGGCAATCAGCCCCAGCATTTT. Amino acid sequence: CASSLGGGGNQPQHF.

This clonotype has more than one count but fewer than ten. The J gene is TRBJ2-5, the V gene TRBV9; the D call may be TRBD1 or TRBD2 (5 bases each). CDR3 size: 16 residues. Trimming left V 3 bases short and J 8 bases short, with 23 bases between. The germline CDR1 and CDR2 sequences are SGDLS and YYNGEE. The CDR3 DNA sequence: TGTGCCAGCAGCGAAACCCGGGACGGCCGAGTATCAACCCAGTACTTC. As protein: CASSETRDGRVSTQYF.

This clonotype has a handful of counts. The chain has TRBV20-1 and TRBJ1-6; 7 bases fit TRBD1. The V gene's germline CDR1 is DFQATT and CDR2 SNEGSKA (reference sequence). The V and J ends lost 8 bases and 9 bases, in that order; junction bases with no gene match: 13. This CDR3 is built from 14 residues. CDR3 region: CSSNRDYRGSPLHF. The CDR3 nucleotides read TGCAGTTCCAACAGGGACTACAGGGGTTCACCCCTCCACTTT.

This clonotype was counted a few times. This rearrangement joins TRBV25-1 to TRBJ2-1, with TRBD2 matching 9 bases. Germline values: CDR1 MGHDK, CDR2 SYGVNS. The CDR3 loop spans 20 amino acids. Trimming removed 0 bases from V and 5 bases from J; junction bases left unmatched: 17. CDR3 region: CASSEYVIGASGDINNEQFF. CDR3 bases: TGTGCCAGCAGTGAATATGTTATCGGGGCTAGCGGGGACATTAACAATGAGCAGTTCTTC.

This clonotype was counted between two and nine times. The chain is built from TRBV20-1 and TRBJ2-1, with TRBD1 identical over 8 bases. V was pared by 2 bases and J by 2 bases, with 5 bases of the junction left unmatched. Per germline, CDR1 DFQATT and CDR2 SNEGSKA (reference sequence). The CDR3 length is 15 residues. DNA of the CDR3: TGCAGTGCTAGAACCCCGGACAGGGCCTACAATGAGCAGTTCTTC. Protein product: CSARTPDRAYNEQFF.

This rearrangement joins TRBV12-3 or TRBV12-4 to TRBJ1-2; D may be TRBD1 (5 bases). The CDR3 has 12 amino acids. Trimming took 6 bases from V and 8 from J, leaving 13 bases between them. The chain's CDR3 is CASRSGFWGYTF. CDR3 nucleotides: TGTGCCAGCAGGTCAGGGTTTTGGGGCTACACCTTC.

This clonotype was observed a few times. The J gene is TRBJ2-5, the V gene TRBV29-1, with TRBD2 matching over 7 bases. In germline, CDR1 is SQVTM, CDR2 ANQGSEA. V shed 4 bases, J shed 5 bases, and the junction held 7 bases outside the gene matches. The CDR3 length is 13 residues. Here the CDR3 reads CSVGSGVIETQYF. For the CDR3, the DNA is TGCAGCGTTGGCAGCGGGGTGATCGAGACCCAGTACTTC. Full variable domain (outside the CDR3, taken from reference TRBV29-1 and TRBJ2-5): SAVISQKPSRDICQRGTSLTIQCQVDSQVTMMFWYRQQPGQSLTLIATANQGSEATYESGFVIDKFPISRPNLTFSTLTVSNMSPEDSSIYLCSVGSGVIETQYFGPGTRLLVL.

This clonotype was detected ten times or more. This chain joins TRBV9 and TRBJ1-6; D call uncertain. The germline V gene encodes CDR1 SGDLS and CDR2 YYNGEE. Trimming stripped 2 bases from V and 10 bases from J, with 13 bases between. The CDR3 loop spans 14 amino acids. The CDR3, as DNA: TGTGCCAGCAGCGTTGGCAGTGTGGTGTCACCCCTCCACTTT. Its translation is CASSVGSVVSPLHF. Full variable domain (remainder filled in from reference TRBV9 and TRBJ1-6): DSGVTQTPKHLITATGQRVTLRCSPRSGDLSVYWYQQSLDQGLQFLIQYYNGEERAKGNILERFSAQQFPDLHSELNLSSLELGDSALYFCASSVGSVVSPLHFGNGTRLTVT.

This clonotype occurred many times. This sequence joins TRBV5-6 and TRBJ1-3; no clear D. V was cut by 4 bases and J by 0 bases, with 11 bases left in between. CDR3 length: 15 amino acids. Germline assignment: CDR1 SGHDT and CDR2 YYEEEE. DNA for the CDR3: TGTGCCAGCAGCCACGAAGGACGCTCTGGAAACACCATATATTTT. Amino acid sequence: CASSHEGRSGNTIYF. Looking up the rest from reference TRBV5-6 and TRBJ1-3 gives the full variable domain: DAGVTQSPTHLIKTRGQQVTLRCSPKSGHDTVSWYQQALGQGPQFIFQYYEEEERQRGNFPDRFSGHQFPNYSSELNVNALLLGDSALYLCASSHEGRSGNTIYFGEGSWLTVV.

The CDR3 coding sequence is TGTGCCAGCAATCGTCCCAATTCACCCCTCCACTTT. It yields the protein CASNRPNSPLHF. The chain carries TRBV12-3 or TRBV12-4 and TRBJ1-6; D unclear. Between the trimmed V and J ends, which lost 7 bases and 7 bases, there was a span of 8 bases. The CDR3 length is 12 residues.

This clonotype came up a few times. The rearrangement uses TRBV20-1 and TRBJ2-1; TRBD2 aligns across 11 bases. The J segment lost 4 bases and the V segment lost 5 bases, leaving 7 bases of the junction unmatched. The length of the CDR3 is 15 residues. In germline, CDR1 is DFQATT, CDR2 SNEGSKA (reference sequence). The CDR3 nucleotides are TGCAGTGCTCGTGAAGGGACTAGCGGATACAATGAGCAGTTCTTC. It codes for CSAREGTSGYNEQFF.

On this clonotype itself: A much larger clone lies one base from this, so it may be a read error. The V call is TRBV7-3, the J call TRBJ2-3; possibly TRBD2 for D (6 bases). Trimming took off 5 bases at V and 4 bases at J, with 16 bases between the two ends. Germline CDR1 and CDR2: SGHTA and FQGTGA. This CDR3 is 15 amino acids long. For the CDR3, the DNA is TGTGCCAGCAGCCTTACCGCGGGGCCTGCAGATACGCAGTATTTT. Translating gives CASSLTAGPADTQYF.

This clonotype appeared many times. The junction does not match germline at one end; this may be a read error. The chain couples TRBV20-1 to TRBJ2-1; D possibly matches TRBD1 or TRBD2 (6 bases each). The CDR3 covers 11 residues. Germline loops: CDR1 DFQATT, CDR2 SNEGSKA (reference sequence). The CDR3 spells CSARRTSRGLF. The CDR3 DNA follows: TGCAGTGCTAGGCGTACTAGCAGGGGACTCTTC.

This clonotype was counted between two and nine times. V gene TRBV4-1 combines with J gene TRBJ2-1; no firm D call. V was cut by 0 bases and J by 3 bases, with 12 bases left in between. The CDR3 contains 16 residues. Looked up from germline, CDR1 is MGHRA and CDR2 is YSYEKL. The CDR3 nucleotides read TGCGCCAGCAGCCAAGATACCCGGCAGAGCTACAATGAGCAGTTCTTC. It is translated as CASSQDTRQSYNEQFF.

The J gene is TRBJ2-5, the V gene TRBV9; possible D gene TRBD2, 5 bases. Trimming left V 0 bases short and J 0 bases short, with 15 bases between. Germline V lookup: CDR1 SGDLS, CDR2 YYNGEE. The CDR3 runs to 17 residues. CDR3 protein: CASSVGSVGDYQETQYF. As DNA, the CDR3 is TGTGCCAGCAGCGTAGGTTCCGTCGGGGATTACCAAGAGACCCAGTACTTC.

This chain connects TRBV6-6 to TRBJ2-1, with D possibly TRBD2 on 5 matching bases. The germline V gene encodes CDR1 MNHNY and CDR2 SVGAGI (reference sequence). The CDR3 is 15 amino acids. V lost 2 bases, J lost 9 bases, and 17 bases lay in between. The CDR3 here is CASSYLEFPGGEQFF. The CDR3 DNA reads TGTGCCAGCAGTTACCTGGAATTCCCAGGAGGTGAGCAGTTCTTC.

This clonotype occurred many times. The rearrangement uses TRBV5-1 and TRBJ2-5, with 7 bases that match TRBD1. There are 14 residues in the CDR3. Germline CDR1 and CDR2: SGHRS and YFSETQ. V shed 4 bases and J 1 base; nucleotides not matched to a gene: 4. This chain's CDR3 is CASSPGQLQETQYF. In DNA, the CDR3 is TGCGCCAGCAGCCCGGGACAGCTCCAAGAGACCCAGTACTTC.

The CDR3 nucleotides read TGTGCCAGTAGTACACGACAGCGGCCCTACGAGCAGTACTTC. It is translated as CASSTRQRPYEQYF. The chain joins TRBV19 to TRBJ2-7; D assignment may be TRBD1 or TRBD2 (5 bases each). Trimming cost V 4 bases and J 2 bases, with 12 bases left between them. Germline lookup yields CDR1 LNHDA and CDR2 SQIVND (reference sequence). The CDR3 runs 14 residues.